This T cell receptor beta chain was observed in a study of blood T cell repertoires in COVID-19. Only in-frame clones appear in the TCRdb table, and some are missing; sequencing was by immunoSEQ multiplex PCR. This table has 350,000 to 400,000 clones, 85% to 90% appearing once. The CDR3 consists of 13 residues. The V end was cut by 6 bases, the J end by 6 bases, with 11 bases between. Looked up from germline, CDR1 is SNHLY and CDR2 is FYNNEI. The study recruited people aged 18 to 89 years across about 25 US areas. The sequenced sample was PBMCs or T cells enriched from blood (not recorded which). This clonotype originated in a woman under 40 who had recovered from COVID-19. This chain connects TRBV2 to TRBJ2-2; D is ambiguous. The CDR3 loop reads CASSEALAGELFF. The CDR3 coding sequence is TGTGCCAGCAGCGAGGCCTTGGCCGGGGAGCTGTTTTTT.